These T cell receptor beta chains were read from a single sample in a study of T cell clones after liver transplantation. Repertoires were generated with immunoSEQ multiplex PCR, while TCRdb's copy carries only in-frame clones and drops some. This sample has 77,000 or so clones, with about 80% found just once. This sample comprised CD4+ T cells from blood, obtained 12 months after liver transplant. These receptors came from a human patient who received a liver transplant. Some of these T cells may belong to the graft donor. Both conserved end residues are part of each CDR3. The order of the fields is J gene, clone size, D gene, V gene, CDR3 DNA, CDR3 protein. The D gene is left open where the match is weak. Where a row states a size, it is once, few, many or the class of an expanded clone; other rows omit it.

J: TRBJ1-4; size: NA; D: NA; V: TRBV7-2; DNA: TGTGCCAGCAGCTTAGACGGGGTCAACGAAAAACTGTTTTTT; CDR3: CASSLDGVNEKLFF
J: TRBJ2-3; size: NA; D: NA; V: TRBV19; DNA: TGTGCCAGTAGCCGCGCACCAAGGAAAGATACGCAGTATTTT; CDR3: CASSRAPRKDTQYF
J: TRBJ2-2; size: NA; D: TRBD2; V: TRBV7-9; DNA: TGTGCCAGCAGCTTAACTAGCGGGAGGGCCGGCGGGGAGCTGTTTTTT; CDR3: CASSLTSGRAGGELFF
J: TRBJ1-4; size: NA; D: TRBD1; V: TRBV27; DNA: TGTGCCAGCAGCCGACAGGGGGAGAATGAAAAACTGTTTTTT; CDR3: CASSRQGENEKLFF
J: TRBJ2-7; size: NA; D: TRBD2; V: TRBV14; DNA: TGTGCCAGCAGCCCTGAAGGAGGGAGGGGATCCTACGAGCAGTACTTC; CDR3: CASSPEGGRGSYEQYF
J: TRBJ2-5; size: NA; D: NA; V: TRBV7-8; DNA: TGTGCCAGCAGCCTGGGGGGTCGGGAGACCCAGTACTTC; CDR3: CASSLGGRETQYF
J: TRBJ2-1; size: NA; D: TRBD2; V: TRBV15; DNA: TGTGCCACCAGCAGAGATTGGGCTAGCGGGAGTTTCGAGCAGTTCTTC; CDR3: CATSRDWASGSFEQFF
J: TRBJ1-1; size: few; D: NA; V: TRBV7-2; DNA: TGTGCCAGCAGTTCTACCCGGGGGGTAGGAGGCACTGAAGCTTTCTTT; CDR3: CASSSTRGVGGTEAFF
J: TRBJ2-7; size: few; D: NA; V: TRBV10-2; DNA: TGCGCCAGCAGGGCCCCAGGGAGCGAGCAGTACTTC; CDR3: CASRAPGSEQYF
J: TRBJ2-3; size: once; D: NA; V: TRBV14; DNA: TGTGCCAGCAGCCAACCCCAAGGGAGCTATAGCACAGATACGCAGTATTTT; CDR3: CASSQPQGSYSTDTQYF
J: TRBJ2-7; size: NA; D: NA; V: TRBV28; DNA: TGTGCCAGCAGTTCCGTGGGGGGTTACTACGAGCAGTACTTC; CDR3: CASSSVGGYYEQYF
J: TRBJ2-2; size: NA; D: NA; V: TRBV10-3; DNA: TGTGCCATCGGAACGGCCGAGGGCACCGGGGAGCTGTTTTTT; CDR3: CAIGTAEGTGELFF
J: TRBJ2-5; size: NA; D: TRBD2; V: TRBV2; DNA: TGTGCCAGCAGTGATGATGGACTAGCGGGCAAGGCCCAGTACTTC; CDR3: CASSDDGLAGKAQYF
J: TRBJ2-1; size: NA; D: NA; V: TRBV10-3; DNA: TGTGCCATCAGTGATTTCGGGGCGTACAATGAGCAGTTCTTC; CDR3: CAISDFGAYNEQFF
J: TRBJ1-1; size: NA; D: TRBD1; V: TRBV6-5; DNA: TGTGCCAGCAGCGGACAGGGGGCGGGGAGCACTGAAGCTTTCTTT; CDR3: CASSGQGAGSTEAFF
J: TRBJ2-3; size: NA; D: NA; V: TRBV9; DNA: TGTGCCAGCAGCCCCAGCGGCAACACAGATACGCAGTATTTT; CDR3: CASSPSGNTDTQYF
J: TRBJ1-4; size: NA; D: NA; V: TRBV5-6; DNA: TGTGCCAGCAGCTTGGGCGGGGAAAAACTGTTTTTT; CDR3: CASSLGGEKLFF
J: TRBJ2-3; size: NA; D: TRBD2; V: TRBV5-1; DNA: TGCGCCAGCAGCTTGGGGTCCGCGGGAGGGGATACGCAGTATTTT; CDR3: CASSLGSAGGDTQYF
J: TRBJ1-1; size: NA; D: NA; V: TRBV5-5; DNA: TGTGCCAGCAGCTTGGACGCGCAAACTGAAGCTTTCTTT; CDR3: CASSLDAQTEAFF
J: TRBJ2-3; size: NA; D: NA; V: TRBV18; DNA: TGTGCCAGCTCGCCCACGGGGGCGCGGTCCCCCGGCGATACGCAGTATTTT; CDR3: CASSPTGARSPGDTQYF
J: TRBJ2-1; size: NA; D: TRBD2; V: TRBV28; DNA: TGTGCCAGCAAACGACTAGCGGGCCACAATGAGCAGTTCTTC; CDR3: CASKRLAGHNEQFF
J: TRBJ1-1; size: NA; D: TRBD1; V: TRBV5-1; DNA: TGCGCCAGCAGCGGAGGGGGCACATCGAACACTGAAGCTTTCTTT; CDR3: CASSGGGTSNTEAFF
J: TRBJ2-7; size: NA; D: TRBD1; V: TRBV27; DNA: TGTGCCAGCACCCCGGGACAGGGACTATTCCCCTACGAGCAGTACTTC; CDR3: CASTPGQGLFPYEQYF
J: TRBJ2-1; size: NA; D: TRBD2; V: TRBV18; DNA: TGTGCCAGCTCAACCTTCGCCGGGACTAGCGGAGCGTTGGATGAGCAGTTCTTC; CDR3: CASSTFAGTSGALDEQFF
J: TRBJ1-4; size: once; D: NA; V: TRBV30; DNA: TGTGCCTGGAGCCCATTAGGGAATCGAAAACTGTTTTTT; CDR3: CAWSPLGNRKLFF
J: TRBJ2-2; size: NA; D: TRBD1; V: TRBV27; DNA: TGTGCCAGCAGCCGTGGGGACAGGGGGCGCACCGGGGAGCTGTTTTTT; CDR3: CASSRGDRGRTGELFF
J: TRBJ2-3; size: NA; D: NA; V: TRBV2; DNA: TGTGCCAGCACTCCCACCACTTCGGCGGATACGCAGTATTTT; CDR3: CASTPTTSADTQYF
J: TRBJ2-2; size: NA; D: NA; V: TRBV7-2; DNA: TGTGCCAGCAGCTCCGGACTGAGGGGGGAGCTGTTTTTT; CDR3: CASSSGLRGELFF
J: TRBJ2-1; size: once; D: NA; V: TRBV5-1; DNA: TGCGCCAGCAGCTTGGACAGGGAGTGGTTCTTC; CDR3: CASSLDREWFF
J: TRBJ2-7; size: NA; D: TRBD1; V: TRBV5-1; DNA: TGCGCCAGCAGCTTATCAACAGGGGTGGTTTACGAGCAGTACTTC; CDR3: CASSLSTGVVYEQYF
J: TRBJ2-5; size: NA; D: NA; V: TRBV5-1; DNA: TGCGCCAGCAGCTTGATACCGGGGCAAGAGACCCAGTACTTC; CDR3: CASSLIPGQETQYF
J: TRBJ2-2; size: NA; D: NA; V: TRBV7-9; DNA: TGTGCCAGCAGCTTGCCCAGCGGCACCGGGGAGCTGTTTTTT; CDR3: CASSLPSGTGELFF
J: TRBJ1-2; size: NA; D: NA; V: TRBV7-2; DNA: TGTGCCAGCAGCCTACTCAGTACCTATGGCTACACCTTC; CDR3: CASSLLSTYGYTF
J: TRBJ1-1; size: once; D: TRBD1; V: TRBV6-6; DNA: TGTGCCAGCAGTTCCGGGACAGGGGGGCCTGAAGCTTTCTTT; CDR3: CASSSGTGGPEAFF
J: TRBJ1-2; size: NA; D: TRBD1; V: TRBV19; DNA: TGTGCCAGTAGTTCCGGACAGGCATATTCTAACTATGGCTACACCTTC; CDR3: CASSSGQAYSNYGYTF
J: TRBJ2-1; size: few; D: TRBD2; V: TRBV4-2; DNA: TGTGCCAGCAGCCCGGGACTAGCGGGAGCCAATGAGCAGTTCTTC; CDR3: CASSPGLAGANEQFF
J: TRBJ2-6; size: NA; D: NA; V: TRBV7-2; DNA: TGTGCCAGCAGAAAAGGGGGCTCTGGGGCCAACGTCCTGACTTTC; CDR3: CASRKGGSGANVLTF
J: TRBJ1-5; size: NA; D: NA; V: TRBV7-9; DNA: TGTGCCAGCAGCCGTGACGGATCCAATCAGCCCCAGCATTTT; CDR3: CASSRDGSNQPQHF
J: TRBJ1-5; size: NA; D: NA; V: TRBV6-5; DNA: TGTGCCAGCAGTGGGGCGCCGAGTCAGCCCCAGCATTTT; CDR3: CASSGAPSQPQHF
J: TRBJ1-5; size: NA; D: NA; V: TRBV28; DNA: TGTGCCAGCAGTTTATCTGGTGTGGGTTATCAGCCCCAGCATTTT; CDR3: CASSLSGVGYQPQHF
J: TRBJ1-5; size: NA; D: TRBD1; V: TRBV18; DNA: TGTGCCAGCTCACGCAACCGGGACAGAAAACGGCCCCAGCATTTT; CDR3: CASSRNRDRKRPQHF
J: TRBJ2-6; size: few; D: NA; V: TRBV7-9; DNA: TGTGCCAGCACTCTCAACTCTGGGGCCAACGTCCTGACTTTC; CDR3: CASTLNSGANVLTF
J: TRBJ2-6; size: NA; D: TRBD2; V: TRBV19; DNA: TGTGCCAGTAGTATTCCACGGGGGGGATTTGGGGCCAACGTCCTGACTTTC; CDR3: CASSIPRGGFGANVLTF
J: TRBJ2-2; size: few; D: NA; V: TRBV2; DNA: TGTGCCAGCACCTTAGAAAGGGGGGCCGGGGAGCTGTTTTTT; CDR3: CASTLERGAGELFF
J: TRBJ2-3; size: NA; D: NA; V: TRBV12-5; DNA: TGTGCTAGTGGCAACGGGACTCCTGTCACAGATACGCAGTATTTT; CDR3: CASGNGTPVTDTQYF